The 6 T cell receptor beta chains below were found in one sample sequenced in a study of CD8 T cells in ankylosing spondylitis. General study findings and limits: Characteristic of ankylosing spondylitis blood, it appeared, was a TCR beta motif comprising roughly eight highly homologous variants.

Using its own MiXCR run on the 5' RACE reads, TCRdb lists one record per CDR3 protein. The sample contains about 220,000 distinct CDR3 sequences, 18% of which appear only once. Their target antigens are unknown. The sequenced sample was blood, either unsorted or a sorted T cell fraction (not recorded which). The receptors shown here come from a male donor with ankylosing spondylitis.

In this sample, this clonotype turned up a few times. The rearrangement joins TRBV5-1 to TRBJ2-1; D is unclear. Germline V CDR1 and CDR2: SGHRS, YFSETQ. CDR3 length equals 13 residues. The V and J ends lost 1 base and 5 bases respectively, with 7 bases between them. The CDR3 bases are TGCGCCAGCAGCTTGATTCCCGACAATGAGCAGTTCTTC. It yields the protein CASSLIPDNEQFF.

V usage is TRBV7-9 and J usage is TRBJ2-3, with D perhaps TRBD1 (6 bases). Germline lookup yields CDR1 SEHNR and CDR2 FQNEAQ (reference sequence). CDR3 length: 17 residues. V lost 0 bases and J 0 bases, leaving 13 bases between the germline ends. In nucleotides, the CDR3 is TGTGCCAGCAGCTTAGCGAGGCAGGGGCTTAGCACAGATACGCAGTATTTT. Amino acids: CASSLARQGLSTDTQYF.

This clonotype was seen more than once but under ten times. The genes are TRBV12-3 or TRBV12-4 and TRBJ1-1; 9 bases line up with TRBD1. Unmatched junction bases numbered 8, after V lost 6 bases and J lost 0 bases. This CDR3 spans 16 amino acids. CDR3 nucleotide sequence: TGTGCCAGCAGAGGGACAGGGAATCGGTTGAACACTGAAGCTTTCTTT. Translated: CASRGTGNRLNTEAFF.

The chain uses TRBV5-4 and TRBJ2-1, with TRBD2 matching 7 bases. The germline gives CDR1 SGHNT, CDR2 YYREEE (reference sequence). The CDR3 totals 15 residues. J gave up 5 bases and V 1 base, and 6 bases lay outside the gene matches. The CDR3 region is CASSLPGLPNNEQFF. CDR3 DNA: TGTGCCAGCAGCTTGCCGGGACTACCTAACAATGAGCAGTTCTTC.

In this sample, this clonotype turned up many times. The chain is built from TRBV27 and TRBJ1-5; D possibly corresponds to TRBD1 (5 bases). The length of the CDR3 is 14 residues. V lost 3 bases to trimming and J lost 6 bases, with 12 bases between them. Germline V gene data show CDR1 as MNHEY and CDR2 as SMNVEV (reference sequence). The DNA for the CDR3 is TGTGCCAGCAGTTTGGGGCAGGGTACTCAGCCCCAGCATTTT. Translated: CASSLGQGTQPQHF.

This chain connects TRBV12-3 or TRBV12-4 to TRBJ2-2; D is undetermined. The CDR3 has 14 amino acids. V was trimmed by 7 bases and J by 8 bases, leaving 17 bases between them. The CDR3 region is CASIQDRFLGELFF. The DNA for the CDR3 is TGTGCCAGCATACAAGACCGGTTCTTAGGGGAGCTGTTTTTT.